This T cell receptor beta chain came from a study of shared clonotypes between healthy human individuals. Assay used: immunoSEQ multiplex PCR; TCRdb lists only in-frame clones, some missing. The repertoire holds fewer than 600,000 clones, with approximately 79% as singletons. Germline CDR1 and CDR2: MNHEY and SMNVEV (reference sequence). V lost 5 bases and J lost 1; bases outside the gene matches: 5. The length of the CDR3 is 14 residues. The sequenced sample consisted of PBMCs. This receptor was obtained from a woman aged 40 to 49 in good health. Some clones in this sample may be carry-over from other donors' samples. The chain recombines TRBV27 with TRBJ2-7, with 7 bases matching TRBD1. CDR3 sequence (DNA): TGTGCCAGCAGTGCCGTGGGACAGTCCTACGAGCAGTACTTC. This encodes CASSAVGQSYEQYF.